This TCR beta chain stems from a study of T cell changes during pregnancy in multiple sclerosis. Clones were read by immunoSEQ multiplex PCR, and TCRdb kept only the in-frame ones, dropping some. The repertoire has tens of thousands of clones, roughly 90% of them found once; the top ten carry about 0.9%. This TCR was sampled from a female donor in good health, enrolled as a control in a pregnancy study. This material consisted of peripheral blood, taken in the first trimester of pregnancy.

CDR3 coding DNA: TGTGCCAGCAGTTCGCCACCACCTGACAGGGACGAGCAGTACTTC. It is translated as CASSSPPPDRDEQYF. The chain combines TRBV28 with TRBJ2-7, with 7 bases matching TRBD1. Germline CDR1 is MDHEN and CDR2 is SYDVKM. The V segment lost 4 bases and the J segment 5 bases; nucleotides outside the gene matches: 11. This CDR3 is built from 15 residues.